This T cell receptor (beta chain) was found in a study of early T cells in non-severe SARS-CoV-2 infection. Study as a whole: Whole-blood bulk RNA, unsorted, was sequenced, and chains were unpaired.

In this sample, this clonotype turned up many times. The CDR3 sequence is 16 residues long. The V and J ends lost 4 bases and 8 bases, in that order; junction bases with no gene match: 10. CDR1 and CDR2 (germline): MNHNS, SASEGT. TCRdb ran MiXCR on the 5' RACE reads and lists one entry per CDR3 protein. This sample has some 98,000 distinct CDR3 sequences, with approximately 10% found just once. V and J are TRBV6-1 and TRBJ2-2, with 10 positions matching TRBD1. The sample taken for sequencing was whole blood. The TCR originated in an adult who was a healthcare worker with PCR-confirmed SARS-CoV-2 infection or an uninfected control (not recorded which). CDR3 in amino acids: CASSGYPDRGRGELFF. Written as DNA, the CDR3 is TGTGCCAGCAGTGGATACCCCGACAGGGGGCGAGGGGAGCTGTTTTTT.